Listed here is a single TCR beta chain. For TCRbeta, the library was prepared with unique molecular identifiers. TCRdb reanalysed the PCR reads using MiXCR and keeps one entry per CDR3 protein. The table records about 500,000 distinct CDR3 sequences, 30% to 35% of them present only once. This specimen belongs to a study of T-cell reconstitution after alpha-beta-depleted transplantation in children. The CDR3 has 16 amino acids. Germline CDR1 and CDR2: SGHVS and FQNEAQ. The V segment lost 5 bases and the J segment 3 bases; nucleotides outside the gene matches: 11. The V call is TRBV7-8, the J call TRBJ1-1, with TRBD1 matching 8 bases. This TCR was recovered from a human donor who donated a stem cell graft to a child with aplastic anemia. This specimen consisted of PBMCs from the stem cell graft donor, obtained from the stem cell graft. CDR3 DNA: TGTGCCAGCAGCCCTCGACAGGGGCCTTGGGACACTGAAGCTTTCTTT. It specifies CASSPRQGPWDTEAFF.